The rows below give T cell receptor beta chains drawn from one sample of a study of technical replicates of blood from a handful of donors. Profiled with immunoSEQ multiplex PCR; TCRdb holds only in-frame clones, not every one. In the table there are fewer than 90,000 clones, nearly 98% of which are singletons. The material sequenced was T cells isolated from PBMCs. The source of these receptors is a human donor in good health. Each CDR3 is given with its conserved first and last residue. D genes are given only for firm matches. Some rows have no size entry. The others give once, few or many, or a class for an expanded clone.

d_gene	j_gene	v_gene	abundance	CDR3aa	CDR3nt
-	TRBJ2-3	TRBV5-1	-	CASSLLDTQYF	TGCGCCAGCAGCTTGCTAGATACGCAGTATTTT
-	TRBJ2-3	TRBV4-2	-	CASSQVTASTDTQYF	TGTGCCAGCAGCCAAGTAACAGCTTCCACAGATACGCAGTATTTT
-	TRBJ1-3	TRBV15	-	CATSRDKGRSGNTIYF	TGTGCCACCAGCAGAGATAAGGGGAGGTCTGGAAACACCATATATTTT
-	TRBJ2-3	TRBV5-1	-	CASSLYGAETDTQYF	TGCGCCAGCAGCTTGTACGGAGCGGAGACAGATACGCAGTATTTT
-	TRBJ2-5	TRBV18	-	CASSPGGETQYF	TGTGCCAGCTCACCAGGAGGGGAGACCCAGTACTTC
-	TRBJ2-7	TRBV6-5	-	CASSYSSPRFSDEQYF	TGTGCCAGCAGTTACTCGTCCCCCCGCTTCTCGGACGAGCAGTACTTC
-	TRBJ2-7	TRBV30	once	CAWRAFYEQYF	TGTGCCTGGAGAGCGTTCTACGAGCAGTACTTC
TRBD2	TRBJ2-2	TRBV2	-	CASSPSLAGANTGELFF	TGTGCCAGCAGTCCTTCCTTAGCGGGGGCGAACACCGGGGAGCTGTTTTTT
TRBD1	TRBJ1-1	TRBV28	-	CASSPRGHTEAFF	TGTGCCAGCAGTCCGAGGGGGCACACTGAAGCTTTCTTT
-	TRBJ2-1	TRBV5-1	once	CASSSTLGSYNEQFF	TGCGCCAGCAGCTCGACTTTAGGCTCCTACAATGAGCAGTTCTTC
TRBD1	TRBJ1-2	TRBV5-3	-	CARSTDRYNYGYTF	TGTGCCAGAAGCACGGACAGGTATAACTATGGCTACACCTTC
-	TRBJ2-7	TRBV27	once	CASSFRDDYEQYF	TGTGCCAGCAGTTTCCGAGATGACTACGAGCAGTACTTC
-	TRBJ2-5	TRBV5-1	-	CATLGLTETQYF	TGCGCCACCTTGGGACTTACAGAGACCCAGTACTTC
TRBD1	TRBJ2-7	TRBV6-5	-	CASSYDRGYEQYF	TGTGCCAGCAGCTACGACAGGGGTTACGAGCAGTACTTC
-	TRBJ1-1	TRBV4-2	-	CASSQDLPKGANTEAFF	TGTGCCAGCAGCCAAGACCTACCCAAAGGGGCAAACACTGAAGCTTTCTTT
-	TRBJ1-1	TRBV5-1	-	CASQPGDMNTEAFF	TGCGCCAGCCAACCGGGAGACATGAACACTGAAGCTTTCTTT
-	TRBJ1-1	TRBV9	-	CARRGGRNTEAFF	TGTGCCAGGAGGGGGGGCAGAAACACTGAAGCTTTCTTT
TRBD1	TRBJ1-4	TRBV25-1	-	CASSEYGTVEKLFF	TGTGCCAGCAGTGAATACGGGACAGTTGAAAAACTGTTTTTT
TRBD1	TRBJ1-5	TRBV7-9	once	CASSPDGQGNQPQHF	TGTGCCAGCAGCCCTGACGGACAGGGCAATCAGCCCCAGCATTTT
-	TRBJ2-1	TRBV10-3	once	CAISDQGGETREQFF	TGTGCCATCAGTGACCAGGGCGGGGAAACCAGGGAGCAGTTCTTC
-	TRBJ1-6	TRBV2	-	CASSEGRGYSPLHF	TGTGCCAGCAGTGAAGGCCGAGGGTATTCACCCCTCCACTTT
TRBD2	TRBJ2-1	TRBV6-1	-	CASSDTSGIEQFF	TGTGCCAGCAGTGATACTAGCGGAATTGAGCAGTTCTTC
TRBD1	TRBJ2-1	TRBV7-9	-	CASSFGTGGLNEQFF	TGTGCCAGCAGCTTCGGGACAGGGGGCTTGAATGAGCAGTTCTTC
-	TRBJ1-1	TRBV5-8	once	CASIPPGGYPEAFF	TGTGCCAGCATCCCCCCGGGGGGCTACCCTGAAGCTTTCTTT
-	TRBJ2-1	TRBV4-1	-	CASSQATSHEQFF	TGCGCCAGCAGCCAAGCGACTAGTCATGAGCAGTTCTTC
-	TRBJ1-2	TRBV6-5	-	CASRRIVGSFYGYTF	TGTGCCAGCAGACGGATAGTGGGCAGCTTCTATGGCTACACCTTC
TRBD1	TRBJ2-7	TRBV5-1	-	CASSWSGQGAYEQYF	TGCGCCAGCAGCTGGTCCGGACAGGGAGCCTACGAGCAGTACTTC